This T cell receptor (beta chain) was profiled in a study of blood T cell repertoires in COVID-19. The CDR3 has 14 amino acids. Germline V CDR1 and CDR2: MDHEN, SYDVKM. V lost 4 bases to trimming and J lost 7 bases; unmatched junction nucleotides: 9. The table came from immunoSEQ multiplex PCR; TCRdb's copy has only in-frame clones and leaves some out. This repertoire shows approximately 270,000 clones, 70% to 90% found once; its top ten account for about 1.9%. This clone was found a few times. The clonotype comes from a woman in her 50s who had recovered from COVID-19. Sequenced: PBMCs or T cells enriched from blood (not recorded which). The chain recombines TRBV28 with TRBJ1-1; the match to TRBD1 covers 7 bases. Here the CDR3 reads CASSSHGDRNEAFF. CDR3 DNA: TGTGCCAGCAGTTCCCACGGGGACAGAAATGAAGCTTTCTTT.